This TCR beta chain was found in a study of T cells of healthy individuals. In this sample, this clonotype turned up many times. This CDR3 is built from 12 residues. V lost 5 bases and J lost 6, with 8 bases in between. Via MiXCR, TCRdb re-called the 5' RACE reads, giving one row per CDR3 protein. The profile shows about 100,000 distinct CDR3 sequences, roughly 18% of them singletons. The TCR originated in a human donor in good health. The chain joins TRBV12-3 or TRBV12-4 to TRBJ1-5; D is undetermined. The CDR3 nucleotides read TGTGCCAGCAGTCACAGTGGTCAGCCCCAGCATTTT. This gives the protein CASSHSGQPQHF.